The T cell receptor (beta chain) described here comes from a study of CD4+ T cells in melanoma. Sequenced by immunoSEQ multiplex PCR; TCRdb stores in-frame clones only, minus some. The sample has roughly 52,000 clones; over 60% are singletons. The CDR3 totals 13 residues. V shed 4 bases and J shed 11 bases, with 17 bases lying between them. Per the germline V gene, CDR1 is SGHRS and CDR2 is YFSETQ. This clone appeared many times. Antigen specificity is unknown. Overall study results and limits: A reported correlation linked neoantigen-specific CD4+ T cells to CD8+, macrophage and B cell function. Diverse differentiation states were reported for melanoma neoantigen-specific CD4+ T cells.

The chain carries TRBV5-1 and TRBJ2-3, with D possibly TRBD1 on 5 matching bases. The sequence came from a human donor with melanoma. Input material: tumor tissue. In DNA form, the CDR3 reads TGCGCCAGCAGCGGCGGCAGTACCCAGGGGCAGTATTTT. Protein product: CASSGGSTQGQYF.